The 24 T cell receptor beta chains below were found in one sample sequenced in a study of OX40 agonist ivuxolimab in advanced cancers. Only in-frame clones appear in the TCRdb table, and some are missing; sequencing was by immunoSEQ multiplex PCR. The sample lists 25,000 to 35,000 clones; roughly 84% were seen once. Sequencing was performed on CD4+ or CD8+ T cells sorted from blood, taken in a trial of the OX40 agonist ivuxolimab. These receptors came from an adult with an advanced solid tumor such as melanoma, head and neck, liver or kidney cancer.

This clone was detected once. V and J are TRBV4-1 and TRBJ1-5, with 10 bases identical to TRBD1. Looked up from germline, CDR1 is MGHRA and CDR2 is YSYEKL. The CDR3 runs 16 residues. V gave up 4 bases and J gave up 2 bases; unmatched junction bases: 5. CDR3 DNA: TGCGCCAGCAGCCCGCGGGACAGGGGAGGCAATCAGCCCCAGCATTTT. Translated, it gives CASSPRDRGGNQPQHF.

CDR3 nucleotides: TGTGCCAGCAGCTTGACCCCTGGAAACACCATATATTTT. As protein: CASSLTPGNTIYF. The J gene is TRBJ1-3, the V gene TRBV5-8; D remains unclear. The germline gives CDR1 SGHTS, CDR2 YDEGEE. CDR3 length: 13 residues. Trimming took 1 base from V and 2 from J, leaving 4 bases between them.

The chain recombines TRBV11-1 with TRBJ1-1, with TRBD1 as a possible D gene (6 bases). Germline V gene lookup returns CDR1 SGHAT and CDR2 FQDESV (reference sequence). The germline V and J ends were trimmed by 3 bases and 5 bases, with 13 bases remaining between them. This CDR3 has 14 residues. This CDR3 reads CASSLGRGGTEAFF. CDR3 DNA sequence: TGTGCCAGCAGCTTGGGTAGAGGGGGGACTGAAGCTTTCTTT.

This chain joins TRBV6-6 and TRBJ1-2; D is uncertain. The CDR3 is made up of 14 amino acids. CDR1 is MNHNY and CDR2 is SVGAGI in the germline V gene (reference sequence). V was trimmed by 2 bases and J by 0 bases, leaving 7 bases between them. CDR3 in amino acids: CASSYHSTNYGYTF. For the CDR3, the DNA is TGTGCCAGCAGTTACCATTCGACTAACTATGGCTACACCTTC.

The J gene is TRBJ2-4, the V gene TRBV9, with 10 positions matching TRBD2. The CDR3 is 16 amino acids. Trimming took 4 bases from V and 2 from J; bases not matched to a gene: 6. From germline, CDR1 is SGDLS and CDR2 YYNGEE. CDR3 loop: CASSPSSGGSKNIQYF. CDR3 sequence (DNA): TGTGCCAGCAGCCCCTCTAGCGGGGGCTCCAAAAACATTCAGTACTTC.

The chain's CDR3 is CASSRKTSGPYEQYF. CDR3 sequence (DNA): TGTGCCAGCTCACGGAAGACTAGCGGACCCTACGAGCAGTACTTC. The chain recombines TRBV18 with TRBJ2-7, with 9 bases matching TRBD2. Trimming took 4 bases from V and 2 from J; bases not matched to a gene: 6. CDR1 KGHSH and CDR2 LQKENI come from the germline V gene. There are 15 residues in the CDR3.

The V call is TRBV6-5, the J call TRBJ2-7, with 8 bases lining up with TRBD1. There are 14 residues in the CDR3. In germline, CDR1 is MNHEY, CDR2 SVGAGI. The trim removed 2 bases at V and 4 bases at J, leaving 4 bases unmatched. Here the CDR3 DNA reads TGTGCCAGCAGTTACGCAGGACAGGGTTACGAGCAGTACTTC. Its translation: CASSYAGQGYEQYF.

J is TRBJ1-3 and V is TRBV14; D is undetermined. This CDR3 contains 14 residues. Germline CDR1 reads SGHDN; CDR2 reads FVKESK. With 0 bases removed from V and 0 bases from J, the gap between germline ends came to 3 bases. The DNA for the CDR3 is TGTGCCAGCAGCCAAGAGCTCTCTGGAAACACCATATATTTT. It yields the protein CASSQELSGNTIYF.

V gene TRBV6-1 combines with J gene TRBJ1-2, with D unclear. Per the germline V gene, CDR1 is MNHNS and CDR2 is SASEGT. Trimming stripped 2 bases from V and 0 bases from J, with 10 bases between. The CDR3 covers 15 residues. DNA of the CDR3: TGTGCCAGCAGTGAAAGATCAGCGGCTAACTATGGCTACACCTTC. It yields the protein CASSERSAANYGYTF.

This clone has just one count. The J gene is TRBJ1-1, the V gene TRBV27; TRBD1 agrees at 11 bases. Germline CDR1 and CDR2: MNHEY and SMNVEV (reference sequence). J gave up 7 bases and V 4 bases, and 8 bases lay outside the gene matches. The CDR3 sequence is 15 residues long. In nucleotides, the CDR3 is TGTGCCAGCAGTTCTGGACAGGGGGCGATCCTTGAAGCTTTCTTT. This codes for CASSSGQGAILEAFF.

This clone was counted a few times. CDR3 nucleotide sequence: TGTGCCAGCAGCTTGGACGGGCGAACCTACAATGAGCAGTTCTTC. Translating it yields CASSLDGRTYNEQFF. This rearrangement joins TRBV5-4 to TRBJ2-1; unclear D gene. Deletions cut 0 bases from V and 2 bases from J, with 9 bases between. Germline V CDR1 and CDR2: SGHNT, YYREEE (reference sequence). This CDR3 is 15 amino acids long.

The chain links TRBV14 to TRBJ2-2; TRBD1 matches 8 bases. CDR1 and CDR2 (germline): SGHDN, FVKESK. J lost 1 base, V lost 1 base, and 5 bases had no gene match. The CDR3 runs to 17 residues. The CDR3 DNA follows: TGTGCCAGCAGCCAAGTTCGGGACAGGAGGAACACCGGGGAGCTGTTTTTT. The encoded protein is CASSQVRDRRNTGELFF.

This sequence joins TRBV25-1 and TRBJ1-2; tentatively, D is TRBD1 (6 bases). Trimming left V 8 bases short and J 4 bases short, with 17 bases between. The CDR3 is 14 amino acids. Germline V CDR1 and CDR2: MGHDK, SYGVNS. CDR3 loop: CASASPGHSYGYTF. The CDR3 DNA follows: TGTGCCAGCGCGTCCCCGGGACACTCCTATGGCTACACCTTC.

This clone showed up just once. The CDR3 DNA reads TGTGCCAGTAGTATGGGGAGTGGTAATTCACCCCTCCACTTT. Its translation is CASSMGSGNSPLHF. This rearrangement joins TRBV19 to TRBJ1-6; no clear D gene. Germline V CDR1 and CDR2: LNHDA, SQIVND (reference sequence). The V gene lost 3 bases and the J gene lost 6 bases, with 9 bases spanning the gap. The length of the CDR3 is 14 residues. The full variable domain, in which reference TRBV19 and TRBJ1-6 provide the parts outside the CDR3, is DGGITQSPKYLFRKEGQNVTLSCEQNLNHDAMYWYRQDPGQGLRLIYYSQIVNDFQKGDIAEGYSVSREKKESFPLTVTSAQKNPTAFYLCASSMGSGNSPLHFGNGTRLTVT.

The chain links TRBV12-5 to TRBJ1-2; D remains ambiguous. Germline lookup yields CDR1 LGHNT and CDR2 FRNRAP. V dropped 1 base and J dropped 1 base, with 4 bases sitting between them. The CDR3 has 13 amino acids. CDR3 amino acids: CASGLGINYGYTF. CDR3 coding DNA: TGTGCTAGTGGTTTGGGAATTAACTATGGCTACACCTTC.

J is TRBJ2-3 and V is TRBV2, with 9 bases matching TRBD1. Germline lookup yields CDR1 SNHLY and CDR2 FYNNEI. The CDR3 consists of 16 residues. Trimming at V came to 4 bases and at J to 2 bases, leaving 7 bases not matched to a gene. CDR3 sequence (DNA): TGTGCCAGCAGTGTGACTCGGGACAGGGTCACAGATACGCAGTATTTT. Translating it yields CASSVTRDRVTDTQYF.

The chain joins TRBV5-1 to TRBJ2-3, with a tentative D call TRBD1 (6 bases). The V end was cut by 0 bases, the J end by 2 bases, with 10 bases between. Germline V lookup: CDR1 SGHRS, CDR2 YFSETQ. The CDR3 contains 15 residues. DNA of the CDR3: TGCGCCAGCAGCTTGGAAGGACAGTACACAGATACGCAGTATTTT. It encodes CASSLEGQYTDTQYF.

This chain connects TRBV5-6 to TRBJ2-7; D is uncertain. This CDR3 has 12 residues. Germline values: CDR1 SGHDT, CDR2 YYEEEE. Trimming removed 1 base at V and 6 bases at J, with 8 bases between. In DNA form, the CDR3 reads TGTGCCAGCAGCTTGCTGTCGGTCGAGCAGTACTTC. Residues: CASSLLSVEQYF.

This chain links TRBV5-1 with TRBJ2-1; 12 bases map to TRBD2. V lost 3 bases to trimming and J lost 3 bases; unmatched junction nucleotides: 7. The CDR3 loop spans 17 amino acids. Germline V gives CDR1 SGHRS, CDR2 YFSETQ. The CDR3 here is CASSSGLAGSFYNEQFF. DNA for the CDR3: TGCGCCAGCAGCTCCGGACTAGCGGGGTCCTTCTACAATGAGCAGTTCTTC. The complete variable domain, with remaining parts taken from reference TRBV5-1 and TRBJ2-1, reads KAGVTQTPRYLIKTRGQQVTLSCSPISGHRSVSWYQQTPGQGLQFLFEYFSETQRNKGNFPGRFSGRQFSNSRSEMNVSTLELGDSALYLCASSSGLAGSFYNEQFFGPGTRLTVL.

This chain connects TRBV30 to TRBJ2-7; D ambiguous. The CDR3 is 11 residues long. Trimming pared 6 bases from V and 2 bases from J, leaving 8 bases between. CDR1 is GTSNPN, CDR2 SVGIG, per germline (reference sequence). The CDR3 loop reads CACTRAYEQYF. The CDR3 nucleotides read TGTGCCTGCACACGGGCCTACGAGCAGTACTTC.

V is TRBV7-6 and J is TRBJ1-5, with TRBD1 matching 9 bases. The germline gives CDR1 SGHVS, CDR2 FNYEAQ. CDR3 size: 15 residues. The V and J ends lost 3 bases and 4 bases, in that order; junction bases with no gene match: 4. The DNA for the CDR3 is TGTGCCAGCAGCTTGGGGACAGGGAAAAATCAGCCCCAGCATTTT. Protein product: CASSLGTGKNQPQHF.

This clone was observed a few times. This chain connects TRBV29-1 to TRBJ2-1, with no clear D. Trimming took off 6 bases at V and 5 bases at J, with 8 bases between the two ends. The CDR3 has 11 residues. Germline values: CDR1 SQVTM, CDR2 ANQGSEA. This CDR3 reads CSVGWDNEQFF. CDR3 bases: TGCAGCGTGGGATGGGACAATGAGCAGTTCTTC.

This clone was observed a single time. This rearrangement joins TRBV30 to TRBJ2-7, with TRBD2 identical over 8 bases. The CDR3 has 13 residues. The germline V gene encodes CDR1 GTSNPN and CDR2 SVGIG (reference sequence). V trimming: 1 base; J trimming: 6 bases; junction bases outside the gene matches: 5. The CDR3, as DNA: TGTGCCTGGAGTGACCCCGGGGGGGGCGAGCAGTACTTC. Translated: CAWSDPGGGEQYF.

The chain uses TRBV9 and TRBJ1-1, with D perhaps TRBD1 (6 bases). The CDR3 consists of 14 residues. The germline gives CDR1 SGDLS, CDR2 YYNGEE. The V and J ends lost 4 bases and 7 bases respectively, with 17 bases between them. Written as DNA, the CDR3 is TGTGCCAGCAGCCCTGCTACAGGGCCGAGTGAAGCTTTCTTT. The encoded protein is CASSPATGPSEAFF.